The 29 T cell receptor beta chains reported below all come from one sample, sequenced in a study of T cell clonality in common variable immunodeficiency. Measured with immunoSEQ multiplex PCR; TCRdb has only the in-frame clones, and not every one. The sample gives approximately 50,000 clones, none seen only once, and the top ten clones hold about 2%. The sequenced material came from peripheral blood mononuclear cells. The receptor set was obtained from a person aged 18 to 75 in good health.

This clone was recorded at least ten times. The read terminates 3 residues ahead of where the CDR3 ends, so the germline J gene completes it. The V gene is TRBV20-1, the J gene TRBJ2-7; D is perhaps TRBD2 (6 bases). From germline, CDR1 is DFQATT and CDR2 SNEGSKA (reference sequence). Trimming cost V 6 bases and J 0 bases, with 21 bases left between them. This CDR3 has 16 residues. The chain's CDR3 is CSARLSGTGSSYEQYF. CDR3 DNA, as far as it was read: TGCAGTGCAAGATTATCCGGGACTGGGAGCTCCTACGAG.

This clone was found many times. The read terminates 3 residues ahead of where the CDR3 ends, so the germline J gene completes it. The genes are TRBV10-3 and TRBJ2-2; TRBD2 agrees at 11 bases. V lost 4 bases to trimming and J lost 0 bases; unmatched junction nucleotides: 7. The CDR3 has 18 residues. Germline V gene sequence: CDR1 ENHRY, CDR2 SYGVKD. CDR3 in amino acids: CAISVSLAGGSNTGELFF. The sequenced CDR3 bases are TGTGCCATCAGTGTTTCCCTAGCGGGAGGATCGAACACCGGGGAG.

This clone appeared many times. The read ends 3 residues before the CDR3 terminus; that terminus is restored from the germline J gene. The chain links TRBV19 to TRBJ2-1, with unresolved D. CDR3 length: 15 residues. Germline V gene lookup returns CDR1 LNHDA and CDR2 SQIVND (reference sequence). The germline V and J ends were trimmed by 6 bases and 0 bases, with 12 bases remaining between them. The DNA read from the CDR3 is TGTGCCAGTAGGCTTGACTCCAGCTCCTACAATGAG. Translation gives CASRLDSSSYNE. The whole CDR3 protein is CASRLDSSSYNEQFF. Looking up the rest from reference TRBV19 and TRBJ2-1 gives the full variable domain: DGGITQSPKYLFRKEGQNVTLSCEQNLNHDAMYWYRQDPGQGLRLIYYSQIVNDFQKGDIAEGYSVSREKKESFPLTVTSAQKNPTAFYLCASRLDSSSYNEQFFGPGTRLTVL.

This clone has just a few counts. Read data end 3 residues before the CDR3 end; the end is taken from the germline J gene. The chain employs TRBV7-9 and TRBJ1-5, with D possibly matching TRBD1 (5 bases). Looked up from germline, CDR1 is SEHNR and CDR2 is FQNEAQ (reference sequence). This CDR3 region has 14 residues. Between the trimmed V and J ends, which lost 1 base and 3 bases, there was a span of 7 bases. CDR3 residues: CASSLGRDNQPQHF. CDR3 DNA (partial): TGTGCCAGCAGCTTAGGCAGGGACAATCAGCCC.

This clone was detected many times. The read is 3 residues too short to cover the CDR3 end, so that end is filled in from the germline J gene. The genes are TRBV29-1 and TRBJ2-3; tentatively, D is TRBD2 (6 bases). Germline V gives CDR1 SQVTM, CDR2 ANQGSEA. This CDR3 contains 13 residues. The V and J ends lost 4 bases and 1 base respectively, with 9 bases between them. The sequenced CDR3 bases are TGCAGCGTTGGGACTATCCGCACAGATACG. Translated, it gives CSVGTIRTDT. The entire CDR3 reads CSVGTIRTDTQYF.

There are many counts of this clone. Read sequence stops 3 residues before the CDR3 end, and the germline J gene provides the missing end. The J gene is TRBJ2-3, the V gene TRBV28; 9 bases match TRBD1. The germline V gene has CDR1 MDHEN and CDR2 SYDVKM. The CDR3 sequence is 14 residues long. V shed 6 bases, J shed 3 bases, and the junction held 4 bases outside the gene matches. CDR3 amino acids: CASSRTGVTDTQYF. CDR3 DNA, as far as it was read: TGTGCCAGCAGCAGGACAGGGGTGACAGATACG.

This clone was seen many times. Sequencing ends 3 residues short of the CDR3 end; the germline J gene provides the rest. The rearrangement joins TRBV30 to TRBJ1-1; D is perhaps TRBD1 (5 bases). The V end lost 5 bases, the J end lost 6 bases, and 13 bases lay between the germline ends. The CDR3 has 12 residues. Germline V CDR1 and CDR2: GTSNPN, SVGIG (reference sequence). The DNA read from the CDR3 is TGTGCCTGGGCCGGGGGAGGGCCTGAA. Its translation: CAWAGGGPE. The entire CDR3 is CAWAGGGPEAFF.

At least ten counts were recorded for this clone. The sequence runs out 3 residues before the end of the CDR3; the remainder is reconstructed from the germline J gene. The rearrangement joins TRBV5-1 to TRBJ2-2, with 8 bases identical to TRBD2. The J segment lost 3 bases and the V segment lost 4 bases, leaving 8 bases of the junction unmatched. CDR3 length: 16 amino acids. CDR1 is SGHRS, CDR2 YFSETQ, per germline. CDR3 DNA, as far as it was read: TGCGCCAGCAGCCAGACTAGCGAACCTGACACCGGGGAG. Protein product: CASSQTSEPDTGE. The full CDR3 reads CASSQTSEPDTGELFF.

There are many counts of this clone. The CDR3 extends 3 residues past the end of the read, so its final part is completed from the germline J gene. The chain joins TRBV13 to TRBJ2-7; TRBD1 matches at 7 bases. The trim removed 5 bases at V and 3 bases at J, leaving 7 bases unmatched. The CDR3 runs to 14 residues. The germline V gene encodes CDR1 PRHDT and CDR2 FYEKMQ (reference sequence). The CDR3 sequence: CASSQTGLHYEQYF. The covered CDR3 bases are TGTGCCAGCAGCCAGACAGGGCTTCACTACGAG.

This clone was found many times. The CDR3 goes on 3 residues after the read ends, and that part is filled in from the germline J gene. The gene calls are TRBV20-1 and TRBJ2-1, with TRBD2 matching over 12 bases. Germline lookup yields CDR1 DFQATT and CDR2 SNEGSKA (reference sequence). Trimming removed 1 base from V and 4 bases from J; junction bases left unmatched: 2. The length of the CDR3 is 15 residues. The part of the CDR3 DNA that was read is TGCAGTGCTAGAGTCGGGACTAGCGGGTACAATGAG. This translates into CSARVGTSGYNE. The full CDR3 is CSARVGTSGYNEQFF.

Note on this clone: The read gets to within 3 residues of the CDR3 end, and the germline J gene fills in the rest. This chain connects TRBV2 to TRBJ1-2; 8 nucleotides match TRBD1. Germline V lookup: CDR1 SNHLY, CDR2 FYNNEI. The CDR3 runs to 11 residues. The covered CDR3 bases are TGTGCCACCTCGACAGGGGTAGGC. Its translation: CATSTGVG. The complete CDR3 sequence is CATSTGVGYTF.

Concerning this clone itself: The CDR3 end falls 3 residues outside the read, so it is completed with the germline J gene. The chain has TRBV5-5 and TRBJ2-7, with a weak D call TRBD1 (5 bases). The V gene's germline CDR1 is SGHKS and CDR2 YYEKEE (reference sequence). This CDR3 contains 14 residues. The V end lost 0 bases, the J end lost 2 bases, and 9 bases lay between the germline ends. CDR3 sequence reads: CASSLAAGPYEQYF. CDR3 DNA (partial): TGTGCCAGCAGCTTGGCGGCAGGGCCCTACGAG. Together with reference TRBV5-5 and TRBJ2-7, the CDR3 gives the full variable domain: DAGVTQSPTHLIKTRGQQVTLRCSPISGHKSVSWYQQVLGQGPQFIFQYYEKEERGRGNFPDRFSARQFPNYSSELNVNALLLGDSALYLCASSLAAGPYEQYFGPGTRLTVT.

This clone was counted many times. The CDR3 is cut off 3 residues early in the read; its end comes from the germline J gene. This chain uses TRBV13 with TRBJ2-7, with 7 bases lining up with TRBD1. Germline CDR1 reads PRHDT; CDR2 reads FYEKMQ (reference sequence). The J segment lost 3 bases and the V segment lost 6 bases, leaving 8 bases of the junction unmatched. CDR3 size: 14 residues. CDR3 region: CASRGRGRNYEQYF. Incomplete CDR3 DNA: TGTGCCAGCAGAGGCAGGGGGAGAAACTACGAG.

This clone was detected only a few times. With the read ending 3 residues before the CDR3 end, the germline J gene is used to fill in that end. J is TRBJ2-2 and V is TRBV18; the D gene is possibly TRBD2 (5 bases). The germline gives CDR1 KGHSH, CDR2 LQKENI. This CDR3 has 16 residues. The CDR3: CASSPDIGSTNEKLFF. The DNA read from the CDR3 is TGTGCCAGCTCACCAGATATAGGGTCGACTAATGAAAAG.

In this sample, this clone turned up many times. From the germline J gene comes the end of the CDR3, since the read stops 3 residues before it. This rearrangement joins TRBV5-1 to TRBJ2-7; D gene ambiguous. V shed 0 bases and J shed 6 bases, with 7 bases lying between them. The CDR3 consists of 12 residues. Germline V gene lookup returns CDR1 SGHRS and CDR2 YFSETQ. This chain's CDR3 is CASSLDSTEQYF. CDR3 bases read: TGCGCCAGCAGCTTGGACAGCACCGAG.

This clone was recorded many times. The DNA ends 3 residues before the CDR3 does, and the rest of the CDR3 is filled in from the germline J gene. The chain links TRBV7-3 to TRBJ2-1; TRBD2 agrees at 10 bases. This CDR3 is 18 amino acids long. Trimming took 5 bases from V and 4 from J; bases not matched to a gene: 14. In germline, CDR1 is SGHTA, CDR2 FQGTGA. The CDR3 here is CASSRQGRLAGGYNEQFF. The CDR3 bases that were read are TGTGCCAGCAGCCGACAGGGCAGGTTAGCGGGGGGTTACAATGAG. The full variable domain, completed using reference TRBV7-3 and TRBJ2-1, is GAGVSQTPSNKVTEKGKYVELRCDPISGHTALYWYRQSLGQGPEFLIYFQGTGAADDSGLPNDRFFAVRPEGSVSTLKIQRTERGDSAVYLCASSRQGRLAGGYNEQFFGPGTRLTVL.

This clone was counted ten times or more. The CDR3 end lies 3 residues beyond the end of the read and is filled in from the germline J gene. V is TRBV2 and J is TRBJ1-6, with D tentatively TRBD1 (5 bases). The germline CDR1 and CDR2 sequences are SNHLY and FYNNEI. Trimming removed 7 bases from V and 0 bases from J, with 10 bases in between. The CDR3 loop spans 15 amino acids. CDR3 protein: CASKGESSYNSPLHF. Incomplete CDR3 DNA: TGTGCCAGCAAAGGGGAGAGCTCCTATAATTCACCC.

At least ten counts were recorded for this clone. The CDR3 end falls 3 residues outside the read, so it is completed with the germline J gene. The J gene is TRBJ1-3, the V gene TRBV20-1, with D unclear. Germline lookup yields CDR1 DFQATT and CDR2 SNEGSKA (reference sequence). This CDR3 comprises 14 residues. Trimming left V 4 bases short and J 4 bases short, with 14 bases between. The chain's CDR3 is CSAMRNLLGNTIYF. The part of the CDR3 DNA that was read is TGCAGTGCTATGAGAAACTTATTGGGAAACACC.

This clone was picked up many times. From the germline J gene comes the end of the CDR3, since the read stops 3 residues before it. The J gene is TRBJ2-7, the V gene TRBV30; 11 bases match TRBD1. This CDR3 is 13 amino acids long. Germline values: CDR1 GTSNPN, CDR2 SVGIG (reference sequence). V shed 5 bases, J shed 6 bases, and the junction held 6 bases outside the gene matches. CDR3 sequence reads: CAWVPGQGGEQYF. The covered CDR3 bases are TGTGCCTGGGTGCCGGGACAGGGGGGCGAG.

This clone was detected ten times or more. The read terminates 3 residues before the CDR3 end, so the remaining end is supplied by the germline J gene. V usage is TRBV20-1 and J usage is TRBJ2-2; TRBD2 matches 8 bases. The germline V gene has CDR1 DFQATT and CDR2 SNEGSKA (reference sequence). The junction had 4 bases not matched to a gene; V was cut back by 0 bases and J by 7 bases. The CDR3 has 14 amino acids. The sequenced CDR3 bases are TGCAGTGCTAGAGAAAGCGGGAGTGTCGGGGAG. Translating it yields CSARESGSVGE. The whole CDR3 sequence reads CSARESGSVGELFF.

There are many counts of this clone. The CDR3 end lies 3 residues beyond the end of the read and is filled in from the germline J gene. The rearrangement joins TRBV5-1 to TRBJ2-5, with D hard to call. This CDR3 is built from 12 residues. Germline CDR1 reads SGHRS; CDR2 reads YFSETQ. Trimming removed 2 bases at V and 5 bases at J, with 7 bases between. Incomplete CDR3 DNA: TGCGCCAGCAGCTTCCCCGGGGAGACC. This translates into CASSFPGET. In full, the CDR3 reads CASSFPGETQYF.

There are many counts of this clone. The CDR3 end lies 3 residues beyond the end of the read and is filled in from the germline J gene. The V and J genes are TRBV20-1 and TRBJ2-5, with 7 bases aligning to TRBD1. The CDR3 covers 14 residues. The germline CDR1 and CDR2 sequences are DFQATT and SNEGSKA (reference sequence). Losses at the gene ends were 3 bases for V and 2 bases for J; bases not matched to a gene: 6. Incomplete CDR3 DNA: TGCAGTGCTAGGGGCCGGGACAGACAAGAGACC. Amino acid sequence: CSARGRDRQET. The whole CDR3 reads CSARGRDRQETQYF.

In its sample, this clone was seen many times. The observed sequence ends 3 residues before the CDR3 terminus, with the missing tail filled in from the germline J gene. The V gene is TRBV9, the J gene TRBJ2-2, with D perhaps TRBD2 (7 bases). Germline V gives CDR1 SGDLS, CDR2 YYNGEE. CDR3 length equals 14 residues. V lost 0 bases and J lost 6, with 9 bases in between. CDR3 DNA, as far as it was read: TGTGCCAGCAGCGTAGTAGGGGGGGCCGGGGAG. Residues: CASSVVGGAGE. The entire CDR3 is CASSVVGGAGELFF.

Incomplete CDR3 DNA: TGTGCCAGCAGGGACAGGACAGGGAGTAGCTACGAG. Translated, it gives CASRDRTGSSYE. The full CDR3 protein is CASRDRTGSSYEQYF. The V call is TRBV2, the J call TRBJ2-7; 8 bases line up with TRBD1. From the germline J gene comes the end of the CDR3, since the read stops 3 residues before it. CDR1 is SNHLY and CDR2 is FYNNEI in the germline V gene. Trimming cost V 6 bases and J 3 bases; bases outside gene matches: 10. CDR3 length equals 15 residues.

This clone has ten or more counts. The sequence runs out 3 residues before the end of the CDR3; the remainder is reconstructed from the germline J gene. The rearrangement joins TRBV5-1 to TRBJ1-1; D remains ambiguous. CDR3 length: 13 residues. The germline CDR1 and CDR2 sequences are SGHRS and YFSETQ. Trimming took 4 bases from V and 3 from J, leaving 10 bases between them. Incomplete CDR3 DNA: TGCGCCAGCAGCCAGGTTTGGGACACTGAA. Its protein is CASSQVWDTE. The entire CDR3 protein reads CASSQVWDTEAFF.

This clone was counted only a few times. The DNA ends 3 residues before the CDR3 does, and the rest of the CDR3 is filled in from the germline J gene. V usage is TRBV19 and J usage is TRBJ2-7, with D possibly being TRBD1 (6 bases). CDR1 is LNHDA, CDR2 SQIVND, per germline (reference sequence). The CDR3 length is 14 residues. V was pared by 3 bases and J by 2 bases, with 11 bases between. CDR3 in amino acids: CASSIGQSAYEQYF. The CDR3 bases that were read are TGTGCCAGTAGTATTGGACAGAGCGCCTACGAG.

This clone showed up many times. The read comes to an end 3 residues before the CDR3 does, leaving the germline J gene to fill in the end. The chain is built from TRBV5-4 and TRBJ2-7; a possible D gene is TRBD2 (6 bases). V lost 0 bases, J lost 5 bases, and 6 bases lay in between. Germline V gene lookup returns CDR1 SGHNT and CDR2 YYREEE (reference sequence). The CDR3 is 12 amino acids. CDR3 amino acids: CASSLASDEQYF. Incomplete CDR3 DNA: TGTGCCAGCAGCTTGGCTAGCGACGAG.

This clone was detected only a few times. The CDR3 DNA, read in part, is TGCGCCAGCAGACTAGAAGCGGGGGAGGAGGAGACG. Translated: CASRLEAGEEET. The CDR3 in its entirety is CASRLEAGEEETQYF. The chain carries TRBV5-1 and TRBJ2-3; 8 positions agree with TRBD2. From the germline J gene comes the end of the CDR3, since the read stops 3 residues before it. The CDR3 consists of 15 residues. Germline assignment: CDR1 SGHRS and CDR2 YFSETQ. The full variable domain, completed using reference TRBV5-1 and TRBJ2-3, is KAGVTQTPRYLIKTRGQQVTLSCSPISGHRSVSWYQQTPGQGLQFLFEYFSETQRNKGNFPGRFSGRQFSNSRSEMNVSTLELGDSALYLCASRLEAGEEETQYFGPGTRLTVL.

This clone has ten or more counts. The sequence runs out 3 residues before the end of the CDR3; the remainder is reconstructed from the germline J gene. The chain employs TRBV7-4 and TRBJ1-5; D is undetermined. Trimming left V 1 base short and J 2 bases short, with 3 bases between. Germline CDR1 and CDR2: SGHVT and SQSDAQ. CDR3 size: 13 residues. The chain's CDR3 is CASSLDCNQPQHF. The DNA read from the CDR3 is TGTGCCAGCAGCTTAGACTGCAATCAGCCC. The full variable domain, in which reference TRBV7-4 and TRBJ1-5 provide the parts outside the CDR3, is GAGVSQSPRYKVAKRGRDVALRCDSISGHVTLYWYRQTLGQGSEVLTYSQSDAQRDKSGRPSGRFSAERPERSVSTLKIQRTEQGDSAVYLCASSLDCNQPQHFGDGTRLSIL.